This note documents a single T cell receptor beta chain sequence. The data are from a study of blood T cell repertoires in COVID-19. On the study more broadly: Samples representing acute and convalescent COVID-19 were sourced from the United States, Italy and Spain. The cDNA or gDNA used as material had been derived from T cells, B-cell-depleted T cells, or PBMCs.

In the authors' methods: Reference gene primers were amplified, and this amplification served to estimate nucleated cell counts. Repertoires were generated with immunoSEQ multiplex PCR, while TCRdb's copy carries only in-frame clones and drops some. Clone size and the V and J calls come from that table; the DNA yielded D and trimming. The sample contains 90,000 or so clones, less than 90% of which appear only once. V gave up 7 bases and J gave up 5 bases, with 18 bases separating them. CDR3 size: 15 residues. Germline assignment: CDR1 MNHEY and CDR2 SVGAGI. This receptor was obtained from a man aged 55-75 years with acute or convalescent COVID-19. Sequencing used peripheral blood. This chain joins TRBV6-5 and TRBJ1-3, with a tentative D call TRBD1 (6 bases). CDR3 sequence: CASTMGMDSRNTIYF. CDR3 bases: TGTGCCAGCACCATGGGTATGGACAGCCGAAACACCATATATTTT.